A selection of T cell receptor beta chains follows, all from one sample in a study of CD8 T cells in Susac syndrome. From the immunoSEQ multiplex PCR reads, TCRdb called clonotypes with MiXCR, one entry per CDR3 protein. The sample contains around 300,000 distinct CDR3 sequences, approximately 91% of which appear only once. The sequenced sample consisted of CD8+ T cells from PBMCs. All receptors come from a human donor with multiple sclerosis. Both conserved end residues are part of each CDR3. A D gene is named only where the DNA matches it firmly. Size tells how often a clone was seen (once, few, many) or the class of an expanded clone, and some rows leave it out.

v_gene: TRBV20-1; abundance: -; d_gene: TRBD2; j_gene: TRBJ2-2; CDR3nt: TGCAGTGCTAGATTTGGACTAGCGGGGGTCGGCACCGGGGAGCTGTTTTTT; CDR3aa: CSARFGLAGVGTGELFF
v_gene: TRBV12-3/TRBV12-4; abundance: -; d_gene: -; j_gene: TRBJ2-1; CDR3nt: TGTGCCAGCAGTTTCGCCGTACTAGTTTACAATGAGCAGTTCTTC; CDR3aa: CASSFAVLVYNEQFF
v_gene: TRBV10-3; abundance: -; d_gene: -; j_gene: TRBJ2-5; CDR3nt: TGTGCCATCAGTGAGTCACCACTGGCCGTTGGAGAGACCCAGTACTTC; CDR3aa: CAISESPLAVGETQYF
v_gene: TRBV9; abundance: -; d_gene: -; j_gene: TRBJ2-2; CDR3nt: TGTGCCAGCAGCGTAAACTTGGTGGAGCTGTTTTTT; CDR3aa: CASSVNLVELFF
v_gene: TRBV5-6; abundance: -; d_gene: -; j_gene: TRBJ2-4; CDR3nt: TGTGCCAGCAGCTTCGAATTAGCCAAAAACATTCAGTACTTC; CDR3aa: CASSFELAKNIQYF
v_gene: TRBV7-9; abundance: -; d_gene: -; j_gene: TRBJ2-2; CDR3nt: TGTGCCAGCAGCTGGGACCCTGCGACCGGGGAGCTGTTTTTT; CDR3aa: CASSWDPATGELFF
v_gene: TRBV6-6; abundance: -; d_gene: -; j_gene: TRBJ1-5; CDR3nt: TGTGCCAGCCTCTCGGGTTCGAATCAGCCCCAGCATTTT; CDR3aa: CASLSGSNQPQHF
v_gene: TRBV27; abundance: -; d_gene: -; j_gene: TRBJ2-3; CDR3nt: TGTGCCAGCAGCACCACAGATACGCAGTATTTT; CDR3aa: CASSTTDTQYF
v_gene: TRBV6-5; abundance: -; d_gene: TRBD2; j_gene: TRBJ2-7; CDR3nt: TGTGCCAGCAGTTACACGTTAGCGGGGCCCTCCTACGAGCAGTACTTC; CDR3aa: CASSYTLAGPSYEQYF
v_gene: TRBV12-3/TRBV12-4; abundance: few; d_gene: -; j_gene: TRBJ2-7; CDR3nt: TGTGCCAGCAGTTTTGGGGGTCCAGACTACGAGCAGTACTTC; CDR3aa: CASSFGGPDYEQYF
v_gene: TRBV6-5; abundance: -; d_gene: TRBD1; j_gene: TRBJ2-7; CDR3nt: TGTGCCAGCAGTTACGCCGGGACAGGGGGCTCCTACGAGCAGTACTTC; CDR3aa: CASSYAGTGGSYEQYF
v_gene: TRBV7-7; abundance: -; d_gene: TRBD2; j_gene: TRBJ2-5; CDR3nt: TGTGCTAGCAGCCGGGGACTAGCGGGGTTGGAGACCCAGTACTTC; CDR3aa: CASSRGLAGLETQYF
v_gene: TRBV4-1; abundance: -; d_gene: -; j_gene: TRBJ2-7; CDR3nt: TGCGCCAGCAGCCAAGGGCGAGGGGCGACCTACGAGCAGTACTTC; CDR3aa: CASSQGRGATYEQYF
v_gene: TRBV4-3; abundance: -; d_gene: TRBD2; j_gene: TRBJ2-1; CDR3nt: TGCGCCAGCAGCCCCGGGACTAGCGGCTTGCAGTTCTTC; CDR3aa: CASSPGTSGLQFF
v_gene: TRBV4-2; abundance: few; d_gene: -; j_gene: TRBJ2-3; CDR3nt: TGTGCCAGCAGCCAAGATCCGGCGGGATCCACAGATACGCAGTATTTT; CDR3aa: CASSQDPAGSTDTQYF
v_gene: TRBV7-9; abundance: -; d_gene: TRBD2; j_gene: TRBJ2-1; CDR3nt: TGTGCCAGCAGCTTAGTCCTAGCGGGGGCCATTGACCTTGAGCAGTTCTTC; CDR3aa: CASSLVLAGAIDLEQFF
v_gene: TRBV10-3; abundance: -; d_gene: -; j_gene: TRBJ2-1; CDR3nt: TGTGCCATCAGTGAAGGGGCCTCCTACAATGAGCAGTTCTTC; CDR3aa: CAISEGASYNEQFF
v_gene: TRBV27; abundance: -; d_gene: -; j_gene: TRBJ1-6; CDR3nt: TGTGCCAGCAGCCCACTGGAGGCAAATTCACCCCTCCACTTT; CDR3aa: CASSPLEANSPLHF
v_gene: TRBV15; abundance: -; d_gene: -; j_gene: TRBJ1-5; CDR3nt: TGTGCCACCAGCAGAGATGTGGGGTACAATCAGCCCCAGCATTTT; CDR3aa: CATSRDVGYNQPQHF
v_gene: TRBV6-2/TRBV6-3; abundance: -; d_gene: -; j_gene: TRBJ2-2; CDR3nt: TGTGCCAGCAGTTACGGTCCCACCGGGGAGCTGTTTTTT; CDR3aa: CASSYGPTGELFF
v_gene: TRBV29-1; abundance: -; d_gene: -; j_gene: TRBJ1-1; CDR3nt: TGCAGCGTTGAAGGGTGGACCACTGAAGCTTTCTTT; CDR3aa: CSVEGWTTEAFF
v_gene: TRBV4-3; abundance: -; d_gene: -; j_gene: TRBJ1-5; CDR3nt: TGCGCCAGCAGCCAAGGCCTAGATCAGCCCCAGCATTTT; CDR3aa: CASSQGLDQPQHF
v_gene: TRBV12-3/TRBV12-4; abundance: -; d_gene: -; j_gene: TRBJ2-1; CDR3nt: TGTGCCAGCAGTTTCCACCCGTCCAGCAGGCAGGGTGGCAACAATGAGCAGTTCTTC; CDR3aa: CASSFHPSSRQGGNNEQFF
v_gene: TRBV12-3/TRBV12-4; abundance: -; d_gene: TRBD1; j_gene: TRBJ2-7; CDR3nt: TGTGCCAGCAGTTCGACAGGGCCTAGCTCCTACGAGCAGTACTTC; CDR3aa: CASSSTGPSSYEQYF
v_gene: TRBV20-1; abundance: -; d_gene: TRBD2; j_gene: TRBJ2-1; CDR3nt: TGCAGTGCCCTTCCCGGGACTAGCGGGGGGGCCTACAATGAGCAGTTCTTC; CDR3aa: CSALPGTSGGAYNEQFF
v_gene: TRBV6-2/TRBV6-3; abundance: -; d_gene: -; j_gene: TRBJ1-6; CDR3nt: TGTGCCAGCAGTTATGGACCACTGGGGAATTCACCCCTCCACTTT; CDR3aa: CASSYGPLGNSPLHF
v_gene: TRBV30; abundance: -; d_gene: -; j_gene: TRBJ1-3; CDR3nt: TGTGCCTGGATTCTGACGGGTGTCTCTGGAAACACCATATATTTT; CDR3aa: CAWILTGVSGNTIYF
v_gene: TRBV29-1; abundance: -; d_gene: -; j_gene: TRBJ1-1; CDR3nt: TGCAGCGTGAATAAGAACACTGAAGCTTTCTTT; CDR3aa: CSVNKNTEAFF
v_gene: TRBV7-9; abundance: -; d_gene: TRBD2; j_gene: TRBJ2-7; CDR3nt: TGTGCCAGCAACGCGGGACTAGCGGGAGGGGACGAGCAGTACTTC; CDR3aa: CASNAGLAGGDEQYF
v_gene: TRBV19; abundance: -; d_gene: -; j_gene: TRBJ1-2; CDR3nt: TGTGCCAGTAGTATAGCGTGGGACCTTCCTGGCTACACCTTC; CDR3aa: CASSIAWDLPGYTF
v_gene: TRBV9; abundance: once; d_gene: -; j_gene: TRBJ2-2; CDR3nt: TGTGCCAGCAGCGTAGGGGACACCGGGGAGCTGTTTTTT; CDR3aa: CASSVGDTGELFF
v_gene: TRBV19; abundance: -; d_gene: TRBD2; j_gene: TRBJ2-1; CDR3nt: TGTGCCAGTAGTCCCAGCGGGAGCGGCTCATATGAGCAGTTCTTC; CDR3aa: CASSPSGSGSYEQFF
v_gene: TRBV4-2; abundance: once; d_gene: TRBD2; j_gene: TRBJ2-1; CDR3nt: TGTGCCAGCAGCTCCGGGACTAGCGGGGGGGCTGTAAATGAGCAGTTCTTC; CDR3aa: CASSSGTSGGAVNEQFF
v_gene: TRBV12-3/TRBV12-4; abundance: -; d_gene: -; j_gene: TRBJ1-1; CDR3nt: TGTGCCAGCGGGGGATTAGGCACTGAAGCTTTCTTT; CDR3aa: CASGGLGTEAFF
v_gene: TRBV4-3; abundance: -; d_gene: -; j_gene: TRBJ2-7; CDR3nt: TGCGCCAGCAGCCAAGAAGCGGGCTCCTACGAGCAGTACTTC; CDR3aa: CASSQEAGSYEQYF
v_gene: TRBV29-1; abundance: -; d_gene: -; j_gene: TRBJ2-1; CDR3nt: TGCAGCGTTGAAGCGGAGGCTGGGCGTGAGCAGTTCTTC; CDR3aa: CSVEAEAGREQFF
v_gene: TRBV28; abundance: -; d_gene: TRBD2; j_gene: TRBJ2-7; CDR3nt: TGTGCCAGCAGTTTCCTATCCCGGGAGGAGGGCTACGAGCAGTACTTC; CDR3aa: CASSFLSREEGYEQYF
v_gene: TRBV6-5; abundance: -; d_gene: -; j_gene: TRBJ1-1; CDR3nt: TGTGCCAGCAGTTACTCTGGAGGGGAAGGACTAAACACTGAAGCTTTCTTT; CDR3aa: CASSYSGGEGLNTEAFF
v_gene: TRBV6-5; abundance: few; d_gene: -; j_gene: TRBJ1-5; CDR3nt: TGTGCCAGCAGTTATTACAGGGATAGCAATCAGCCCCAGCATTTT; CDR3aa: CASSYYRDSNQPQHF
v_gene: TRBV28; abundance: -; d_gene: TRBD2; j_gene: TRBJ2-7; CDR3nt: TGTGCCAGCAGTCATCGGGGCGGGAGTCCCGAGCAGTACTTC; CDR3aa: CASSHRGGSPEQYF
v_gene: TRBV4-1; abundance: few; d_gene: TRBD1; j_gene: TRBJ2-7; CDR3nt: TGCGCCAGCAGCCAGCCCCGACAGGGGGGTTCCTACGAGCAGTACTTC; CDR3aa: CASSQPRQGGSYEQYF
v_gene: TRBV30; abundance: -; d_gene: -; j_gene: TRBJ2-3; CDR3nt: TGTGCCTGGATGTCCGCCCGGGACACCGCAGATACGCAGTATTTT; CDR3aa: CAWMSARDTADTQYF
v_gene: TRBV3-1; abundance: -; d_gene: -; j_gene: TRBJ1-5; CDR3nt: TGTGCCAGCAGCCAAGATTTGGGAAATCAGCCCCAGCATTTT; CDR3aa: CASSQDLGNQPQHF
v_gene: TRBV7-9; abundance: once; d_gene: TRBD1; j_gene: TRBJ1-5; CDR3nt: TGTGCCAGCAGCTTAGAGGGGGCGGACTTCGGAAATCAGCCCCAGCATTTT; CDR3aa: CASSLEGADFGNQPQHF
v_gene: TRBV18; abundance: -; d_gene: -; j_gene: TRBJ1-2; CDR3nt: TGTGCCAGCTCGCCTGATGCATCGATCCCGGGGATCAACTATGGCTACACCTTC; CDR3aa: CASSPDASIPGINYGYTF
v_gene: TRBV9; abundance: -; d_gene: TRBD2; j_gene: TRBJ2-1; CDR3nt: TGTGCCAGCAGCGGGACTAGCGGGCCGCTCTACAATGAGCAGTTCTTC; CDR3aa: CASSGTSGPLYNEQFF